This TCR beta chain was profiled in a study of blood T cell repertoires in COVID-19. Study-wide context: Sources were T cells, B-cell-depleted T cells, or PBMCs; the material itself was cDNA or gDNA.

TCRdb's table, derived via immunoSEQ multiplex PCR, lists solely in-frame clones and lacks some. Among about 54,000 clones listed, roughly 90% were seen once. The source is a man aged 50 to 59 with acute or convalescent COVID-19. Sequenced input: peripheral blood.

CDR3 coding DNA: TGTGCCAGCAGCTACCCGCAGGGAATAGATGAAAAACTGTTTTTT. Translated: CASSYPQGIDEKLFF. The chain is built from TRBV7-6 and TRBJ1-4; TRBD1 is a possible D gene (5 bases). This CDR3 is built from 15 residues. The V gene's germline CDR1 is SGHVS and CDR2 FNYEAQ. The V end lost 4 bases, the J end lost 6 bases, and 15 bases lay between the germline ends.